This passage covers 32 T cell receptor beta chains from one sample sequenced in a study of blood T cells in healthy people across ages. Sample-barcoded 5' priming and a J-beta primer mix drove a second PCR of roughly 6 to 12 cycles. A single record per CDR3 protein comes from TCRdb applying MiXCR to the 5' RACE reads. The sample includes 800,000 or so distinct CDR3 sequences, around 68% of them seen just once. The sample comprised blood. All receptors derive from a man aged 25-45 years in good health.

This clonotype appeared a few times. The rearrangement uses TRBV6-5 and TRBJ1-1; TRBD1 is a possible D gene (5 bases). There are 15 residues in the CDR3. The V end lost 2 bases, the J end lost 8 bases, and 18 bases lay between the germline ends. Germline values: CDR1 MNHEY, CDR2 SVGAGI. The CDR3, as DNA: TGTGCCAGCAGTTACATAGGAGGGGCGCTTGCCGAAGCTTTCTTT. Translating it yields CASSYIGGALAEAFF.

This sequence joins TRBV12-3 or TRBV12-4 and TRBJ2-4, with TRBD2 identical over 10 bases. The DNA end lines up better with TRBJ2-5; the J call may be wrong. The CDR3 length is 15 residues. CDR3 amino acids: CASSFRELAGETQYF. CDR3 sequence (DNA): TGTGCCAGCAGTTTTCGTGAACTAGCGGGGGAGACCCAGTACTTC.

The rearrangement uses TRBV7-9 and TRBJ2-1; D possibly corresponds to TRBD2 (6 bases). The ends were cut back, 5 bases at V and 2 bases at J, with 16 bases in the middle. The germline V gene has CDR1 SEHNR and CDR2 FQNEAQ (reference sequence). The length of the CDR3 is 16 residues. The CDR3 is CASSPLYGSAYNEQFF. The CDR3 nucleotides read TGTGCCAGCAGCCCCCTTTACGGGAGCGCCTACAATGAGCAGTTCTTC.

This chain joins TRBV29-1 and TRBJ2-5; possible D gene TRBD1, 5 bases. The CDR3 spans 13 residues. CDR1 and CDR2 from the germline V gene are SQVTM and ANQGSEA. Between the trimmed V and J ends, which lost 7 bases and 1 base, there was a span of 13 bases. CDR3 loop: CSGDPQGQETQYF. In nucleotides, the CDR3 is TGCAGCGGTGACCCCCAGGGCCAAGAGACCCAGTACTTC.

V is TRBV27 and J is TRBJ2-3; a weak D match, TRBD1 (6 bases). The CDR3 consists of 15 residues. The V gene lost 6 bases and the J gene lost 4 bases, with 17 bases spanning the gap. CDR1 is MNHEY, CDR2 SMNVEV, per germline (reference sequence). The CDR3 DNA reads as TGTGCCAGCAGCGACAGGCCCCCCGGAGCAGATACGCAGTATTTT. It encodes CASSDRPPGADTQYF.

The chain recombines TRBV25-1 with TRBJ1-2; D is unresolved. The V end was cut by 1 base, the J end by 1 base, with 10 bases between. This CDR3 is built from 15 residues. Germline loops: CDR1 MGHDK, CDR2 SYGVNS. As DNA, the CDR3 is TGTGCCAGCAGTGAATTTAGCGGGATTAACTATGGCTACACCTTC. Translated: CASSEFSGINYGYTF.

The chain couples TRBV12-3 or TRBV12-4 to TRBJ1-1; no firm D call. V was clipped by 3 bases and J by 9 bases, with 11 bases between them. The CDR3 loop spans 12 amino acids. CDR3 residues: CASSLPDGKAFF. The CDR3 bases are TGTGCCAGCAGTTTGCCGGACGGAAAAGCTTTCTTT.

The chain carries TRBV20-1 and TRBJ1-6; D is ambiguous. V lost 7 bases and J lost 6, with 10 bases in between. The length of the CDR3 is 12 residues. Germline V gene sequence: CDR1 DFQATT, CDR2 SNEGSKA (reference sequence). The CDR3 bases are TGCAGTGGGACGAGGAGTAATTCACCCCTCCACTTT. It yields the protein CSGTRSNSPLHF.

The CDR3 coding sequence is TGTGCCAGCAAGAGGACAGAGGGGGGCGAGCAGTACTTC. This sequence encodes CASKRTEGGEQYF. The V call is TRBV7-8, the J call TRBJ2-4, with D tentatively TRBD1 or TRBD2 (6 bases each). The end of the DNA fits TRBJ2-7 better, so the J call may be wrong. There are 13 residues in the CDR3. The germline gives CDR1 SGHVS, CDR2 FQNEAQ.

CDR3 sequence reads: CSAFSSGQDNEQFF. The CDR3 coding sequence is TGCAGTGCTTTTAGTTCGGGGCAAGACAATGAGCAGTTCTTC. The V and J genes are TRBV20-1 and TRBJ2-1; D tentatively fits TRBD1 or TRBD2 (5 bases each). Germline V gene lookup returns CDR1 DFQATT and CDR2 SNEGSKA (reference sequence). The CDR3 totals 14 residues. The ends were cut back, 5 bases at V and 5 bases at J, with 16 bases in the middle.

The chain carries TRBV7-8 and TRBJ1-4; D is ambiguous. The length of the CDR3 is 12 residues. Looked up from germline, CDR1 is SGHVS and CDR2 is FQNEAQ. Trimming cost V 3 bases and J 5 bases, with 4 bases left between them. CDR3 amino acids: CASSFFNEKLFF. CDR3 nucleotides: TGTGCCAGCAGCTTCTTCAATGAAAAACTGTTTTTT.

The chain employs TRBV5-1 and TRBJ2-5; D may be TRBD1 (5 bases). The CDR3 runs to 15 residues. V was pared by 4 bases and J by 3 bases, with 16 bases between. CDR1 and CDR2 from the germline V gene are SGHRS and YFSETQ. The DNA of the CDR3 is TGCGCCAGCAGCCCCACACAGGTGGGAAAAGAGACCCAGTACTTC. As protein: CASSPTQVGKETQYF.

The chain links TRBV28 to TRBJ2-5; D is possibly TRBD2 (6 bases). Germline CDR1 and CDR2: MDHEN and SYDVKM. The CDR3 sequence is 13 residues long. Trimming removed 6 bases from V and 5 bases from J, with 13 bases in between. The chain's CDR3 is CASRGGARETQYF. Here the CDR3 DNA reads TGTGCCAGCAGAGGAGGGGCTCGGGAGACCCAGTACTTC.

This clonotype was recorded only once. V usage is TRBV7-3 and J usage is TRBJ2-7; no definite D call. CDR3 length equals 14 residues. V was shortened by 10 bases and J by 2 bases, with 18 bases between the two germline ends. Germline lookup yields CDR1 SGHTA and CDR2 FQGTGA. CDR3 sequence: CAIKPDTPTYEQYF. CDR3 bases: TGTGCCATCAAACCCGACACGCCCACCTACGAGCAGTACTTC.

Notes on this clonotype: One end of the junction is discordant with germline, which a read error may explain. CDR3 sequence: CACSHRDYGTEAFF. The DNA for the CDR3 is TGCGCCTGCAGCCATCGGGATTACGGCACTGAAGCTTTCTTT. The rearrangement joins TRBV4-3 to TRBJ1-1; D unclear. The CDR3 extends over 14 amino acids. CDR1 is LGHNA, CDR2 YSLEER, per germline.

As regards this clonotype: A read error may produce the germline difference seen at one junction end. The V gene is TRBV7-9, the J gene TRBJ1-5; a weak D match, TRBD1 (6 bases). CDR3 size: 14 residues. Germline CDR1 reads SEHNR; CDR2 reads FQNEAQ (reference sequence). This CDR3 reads CAWGPGGVNQPQHF. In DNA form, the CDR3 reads TGTGCTTGGGGCCCGGGGGGCGTAAATCAGCCCCAGCATTTC.

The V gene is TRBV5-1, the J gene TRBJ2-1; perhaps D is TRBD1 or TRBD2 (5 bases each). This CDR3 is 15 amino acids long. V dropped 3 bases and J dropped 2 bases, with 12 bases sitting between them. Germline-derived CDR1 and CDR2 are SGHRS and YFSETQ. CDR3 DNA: TGCGCCAGCAGCTCCATGGGGGACCCCTACAATGAGCAGTTCTTC. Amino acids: CASSSMGDPYNEQFF.

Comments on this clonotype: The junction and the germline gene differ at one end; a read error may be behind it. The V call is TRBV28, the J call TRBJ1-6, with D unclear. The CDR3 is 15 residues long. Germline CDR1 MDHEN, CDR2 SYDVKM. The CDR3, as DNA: TGTGCCAGCAGTTCCTTGGCAGCGCTCAATTCACCTCTCCACTTT. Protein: CASSSLAALNSPLHF.

The CDR3 loop reads CSVDKGEGEQYF. The CDR3 coding sequence is TGCAGCGTTGACAAGGGGGAGGGCGAGCAGTACTTC. The chain uses TRBV29-1 and TRBJ2-1; D may be TRBD2 (7 bases). The end of the DNA is better explained by TRBJ2-7, so the J call may be wrong. This CDR3 region has 12 residues. Per germline, CDR1 SQVTM and CDR2 ANQGSEA.

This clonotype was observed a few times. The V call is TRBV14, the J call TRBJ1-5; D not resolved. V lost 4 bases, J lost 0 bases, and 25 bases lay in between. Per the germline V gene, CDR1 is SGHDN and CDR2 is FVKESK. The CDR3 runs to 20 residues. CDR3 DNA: TGTGCCAGCAGCCTTCTAGAGGCGGATCCCCGTATGAATAGCAATCAGCCCCAGCATTTT. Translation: CASSLLEADPRMNSNQPQHF.

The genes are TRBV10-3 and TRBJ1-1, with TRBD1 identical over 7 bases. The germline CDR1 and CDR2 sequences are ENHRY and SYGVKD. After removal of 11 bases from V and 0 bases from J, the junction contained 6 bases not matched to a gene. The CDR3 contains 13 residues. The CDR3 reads CAARGIMNTEAFF. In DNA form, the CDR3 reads TGTGCCGCCAGGGGGATCATGAACACTGAAGCTTTCTTT.

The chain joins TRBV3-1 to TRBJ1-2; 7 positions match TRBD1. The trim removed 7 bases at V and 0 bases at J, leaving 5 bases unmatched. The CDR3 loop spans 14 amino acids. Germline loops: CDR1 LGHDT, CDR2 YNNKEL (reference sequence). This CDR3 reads CASTQGVSNYGYTF. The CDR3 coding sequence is TGTGCCAGCACCCAGGGGGTCTCTAACTATGGCTACACCTTC.

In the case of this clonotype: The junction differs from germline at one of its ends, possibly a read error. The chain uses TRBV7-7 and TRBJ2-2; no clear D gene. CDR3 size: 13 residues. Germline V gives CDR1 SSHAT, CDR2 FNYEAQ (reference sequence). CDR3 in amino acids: CASSKGNTGELFF. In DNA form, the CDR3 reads TGTGCTAGCAGCAAGGGGAACACCGGGGAGCTGTTTTTT.

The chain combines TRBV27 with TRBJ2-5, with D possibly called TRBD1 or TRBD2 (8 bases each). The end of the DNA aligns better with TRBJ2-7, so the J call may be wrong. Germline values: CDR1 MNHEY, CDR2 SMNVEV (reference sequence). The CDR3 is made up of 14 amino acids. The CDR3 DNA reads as TGTGCCCGCGGGGGGACAGGTCCTCCCCACGAGCAGTACTTC. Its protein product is CARGGTGPPHEQYF.

The CDR3 here is CASSPFSDGNQPQHF. CDR3 bases: TGTGCCAGCAGCCCATTCTCAGATGGCAATCAGCCCCAGCATTTT. The chain employs TRBV4-2 and TRBJ1-5; D is undetermined. Per germline, CDR1 LGHNA and CDR2 YNFKEQ. The CDR3 is 15 amino acids. Trimming cost V 4 bases and J 2 bases, with 12 bases left between them.

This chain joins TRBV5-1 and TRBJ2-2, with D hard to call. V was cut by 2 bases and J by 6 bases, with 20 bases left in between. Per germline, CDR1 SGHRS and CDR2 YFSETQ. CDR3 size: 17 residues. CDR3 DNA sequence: TGCGCCAGCAGCTTAAGGCTCGCAAAGGGCAACTCCGGGGAGCTGTTTTTT. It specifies CASSLRLAKGNSGELFF.

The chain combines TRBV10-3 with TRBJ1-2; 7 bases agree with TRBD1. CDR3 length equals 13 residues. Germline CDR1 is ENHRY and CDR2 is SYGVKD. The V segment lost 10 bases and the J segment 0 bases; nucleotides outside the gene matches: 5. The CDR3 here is CATTGQTNYGYTF. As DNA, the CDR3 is TGTGCCACAACGGGACAGACTAACTATGGCTACACCTTC.

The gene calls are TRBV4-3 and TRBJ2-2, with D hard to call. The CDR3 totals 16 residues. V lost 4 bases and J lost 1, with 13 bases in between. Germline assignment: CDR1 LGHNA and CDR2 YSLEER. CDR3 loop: CASSPLHEQNTGELFF. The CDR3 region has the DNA TGCGCCAGCAGCCCTCTACACGAACAGAACACCGGGGAGCTGTTTTTT.

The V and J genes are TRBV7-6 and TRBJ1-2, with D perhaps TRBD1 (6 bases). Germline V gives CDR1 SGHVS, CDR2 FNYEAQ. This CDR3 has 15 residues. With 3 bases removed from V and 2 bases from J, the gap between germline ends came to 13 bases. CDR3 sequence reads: CASSFSDRDNYGYTF. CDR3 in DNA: TGTGCCAGCAGCTTCTCGGACAGAGACAACTATGGCTACACCTTC.

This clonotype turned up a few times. CDR3 nucleotides: TGTGCCAGCAGCTGGGGGACTAGCGGGGGGTTCGGTGAGCAGTTCTTC. This encodes CASSWGTSGGFGEQFF. The chain couples TRBV11-1 to TRBJ2-1; 15 positions agree with TRBD2. CDR3 length: 16 residues. The ends lost 4 bases at V and 9 bases at J; junction bases unmatched: 7. CDR1 and CDR2 from the germline V gene are SGHAT and FQDESV (reference sequence). Complete variable domain (other parts from reference TRBV11-1 and TRBJ2-1): EAEVAQSPRYKITEKSQAVAFWCDPISGHATLYWYRQILGQGPELLVQFQDESVVDDSQLPKDRFSAERLKGVDSTLKIQPAELGDSAMYLCASSWGTSGGFGEQFFGPGTRLTVL.

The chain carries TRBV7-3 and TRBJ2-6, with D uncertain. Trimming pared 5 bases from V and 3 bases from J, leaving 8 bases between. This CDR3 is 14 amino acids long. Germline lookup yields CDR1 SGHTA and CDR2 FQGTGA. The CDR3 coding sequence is TGTGCCAGCAGCCCTAGAATTGGGGCCAACGTCCTGACTTTC. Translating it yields CASSPRIGANVLTF. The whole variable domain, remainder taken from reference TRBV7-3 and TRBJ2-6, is GAGVSQTPSNKVTEKGKYVELRCDPISGHTALYWYRQSLGQGPEFLIYFQGTGAADDSGLPNDRFFAVRPEGSVSTLKIQRTERGDSAVYLCASSPRIGANVLTFGAGSRLTVL.

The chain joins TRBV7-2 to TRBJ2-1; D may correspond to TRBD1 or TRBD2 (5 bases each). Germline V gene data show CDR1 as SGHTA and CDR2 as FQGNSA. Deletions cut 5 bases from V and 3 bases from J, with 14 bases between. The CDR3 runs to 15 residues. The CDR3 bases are TGTGCCAGCAGCCCCGGGGACGAGATCTACAATGAGCAGTTCTTC. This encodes CASSPGDEIYNEQFF.